This T cell receptor beta chain emerged from a study of coeliac disease. Some clones are missing from TCRdb's copy, which holds only in-frame ones; the method was immunoSEQ multiplex PCR. Here the sample spans 3,000 or so clones, 50% to 65% being singletons. Sequenced input: intraepithelial lymphocytes from the gut. This clonotype originated in a man aged 55 to 70 with celiac disease on a gluten-free diet.

CDR3 region: CASSPSGGYNEQFF. CDR3 bases: TGTGCCAGCAGCCCCTCGGGAGGGTACAATGAGCAGTTCTTC. J is TRBJ2-1 and V is TRBV7-3, with 8 bases lining up with TRBD2. With V trimmed by 5 bases and J by 4 bases, 4 bases remained unmatched. CDR1 and CDR2 from the germline V gene are SGHTA and FQGTGA. CDR3 length: 14 amino acids.